This TCR beta chain was found in a study of neurological immune-mediated disorders. Overall study findings and caveats: When the repertoires were sorted by phylogenetic grouping, those of 18 of 34 multiple sclerosis patients ended up in one related-CDR3 cluster, a possible signature.

Via MiXCR, TCRdb re-called the 5' RACE reads, giving one row per CDR3 protein. This table has about 62,000 distinct CDR3 sequences, around 3.8% appearing once. As concerns this clonotype: Antigen: not known.

The unsorted libraries originated from 2 million PBMCs that had been stored at -80 C. The TCR originated in a woman between 45 and 60 years old with multiple sclerosis. Sequenced sample: PBMCs.

In nucleotides, the CDR3 is TGCAGTGCCGATTCACCCGGGGTGGTAAAAAACATTCAGTACTTC. Translation gives CSADSPGVVKNIQYF. V gene TRBV20-1 combines with J gene TRBJ2-4; weak D call: TRBD2 (5 bases). Germline values: CDR1 DFQATT, CDR2 SNEGSKA (reference sequence). V lost 6 bases and J lost 4, with 19 bases in between. The CDR3 loop spans 15 amino acids.